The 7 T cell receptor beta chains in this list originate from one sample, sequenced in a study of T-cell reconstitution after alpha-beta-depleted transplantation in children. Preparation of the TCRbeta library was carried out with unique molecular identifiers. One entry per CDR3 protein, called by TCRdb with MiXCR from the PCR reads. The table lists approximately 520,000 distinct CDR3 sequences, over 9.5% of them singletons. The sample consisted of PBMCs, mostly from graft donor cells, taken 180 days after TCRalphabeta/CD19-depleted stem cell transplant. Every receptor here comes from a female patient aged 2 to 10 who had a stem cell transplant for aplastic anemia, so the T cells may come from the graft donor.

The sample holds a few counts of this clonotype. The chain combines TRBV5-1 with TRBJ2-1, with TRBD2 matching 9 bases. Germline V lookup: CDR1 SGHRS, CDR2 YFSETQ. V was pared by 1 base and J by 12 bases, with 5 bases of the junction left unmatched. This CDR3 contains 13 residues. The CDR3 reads CASSLNSGGGQFF. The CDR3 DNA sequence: TGCGCCAGCAGCTTGAATAGCGGGGGCGGGCAGTTCTTC. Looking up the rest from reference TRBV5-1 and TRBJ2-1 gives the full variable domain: KAGVTQTPRYLIKTRGQQVTLSCSPISGHRSVSWYQQTPGQGLQFLFEYFSETQRNKGNFPGRFSGRQFSNSRSEMNVSTLELGDSALYLCASSLNSGGGQFFGPGTRLTVL.

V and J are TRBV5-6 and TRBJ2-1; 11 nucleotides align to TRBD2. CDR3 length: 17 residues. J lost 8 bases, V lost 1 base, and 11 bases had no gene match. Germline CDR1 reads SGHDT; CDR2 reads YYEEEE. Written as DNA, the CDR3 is TGTGCCAGCAGCTTGCCCAAACTAGCGGGAGACCTCGATGAGCAGTTCTTC. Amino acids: CASSLPKLAGDLDEQFF.

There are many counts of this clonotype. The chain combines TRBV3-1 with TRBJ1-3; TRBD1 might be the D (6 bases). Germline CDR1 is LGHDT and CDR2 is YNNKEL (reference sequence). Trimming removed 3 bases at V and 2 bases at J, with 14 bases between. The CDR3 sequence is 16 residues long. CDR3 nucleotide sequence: TGTGCCAGCAGCCATCCCGACAGGCCCGCTGGAAACACCATATATTTT. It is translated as CASSHPDRPAGNTIYF.

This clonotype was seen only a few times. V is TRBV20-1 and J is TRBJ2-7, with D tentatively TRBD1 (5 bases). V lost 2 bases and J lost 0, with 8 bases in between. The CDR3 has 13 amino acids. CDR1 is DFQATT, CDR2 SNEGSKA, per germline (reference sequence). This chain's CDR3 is CSARRQGSYEQYV. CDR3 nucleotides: TGCAGTGCTAGACGGCAGGGCTCCTACGAGCAGTACGTC.

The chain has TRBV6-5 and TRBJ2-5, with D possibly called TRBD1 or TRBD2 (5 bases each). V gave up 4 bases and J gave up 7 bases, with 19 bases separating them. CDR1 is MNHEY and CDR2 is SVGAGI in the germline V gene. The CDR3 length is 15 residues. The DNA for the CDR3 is TGTGCCAGCAGTTCGGGGCCAACAAGGGGAAGGACCCAGTACTTC. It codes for CASSSGPTRGRTQYF.

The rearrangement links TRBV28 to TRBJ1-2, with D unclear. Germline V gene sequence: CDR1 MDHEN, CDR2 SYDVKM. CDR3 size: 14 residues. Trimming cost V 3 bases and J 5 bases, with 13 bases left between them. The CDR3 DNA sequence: TGTGCCAGCAGTTTCCCACGGGAGGGTTATGGCTACACCTTC. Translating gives CASSFPREGYGYTF.

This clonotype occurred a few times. CDR3 in DNA: TGTGCCAGCACCTCGAAGGAGACCCAGTACTTC. Amino acid sequence: CASTSKETQYF. This chain links TRBV28 with TRBJ2-5; D is unclear. The CDR3 is made up of 11 amino acids. V shed 7 bases and J shed 5 bases, with 8 bases lying between them. Germline values: CDR1 MDHEN, CDR2 SYDVKM.